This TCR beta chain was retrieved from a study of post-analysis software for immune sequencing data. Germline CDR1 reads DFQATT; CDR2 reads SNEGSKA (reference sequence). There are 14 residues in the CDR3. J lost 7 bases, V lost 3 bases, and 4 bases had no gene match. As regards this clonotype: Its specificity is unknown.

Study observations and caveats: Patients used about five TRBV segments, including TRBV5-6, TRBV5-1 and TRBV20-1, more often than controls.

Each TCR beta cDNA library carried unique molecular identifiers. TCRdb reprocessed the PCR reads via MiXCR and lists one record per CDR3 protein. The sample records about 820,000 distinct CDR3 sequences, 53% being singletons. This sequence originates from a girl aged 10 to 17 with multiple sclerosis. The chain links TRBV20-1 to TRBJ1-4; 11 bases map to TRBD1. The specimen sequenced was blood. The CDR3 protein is CSARPGQGGEKLFF. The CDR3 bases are TGCAGTGCTAGGCCGGGACAGGGGGGTGAAAAACTGTTTTTT.